The clone carrying this T cell receptor (beta chain) appeared once. The antigen is not known. These data come from a study of cytomegalovirus exposure and HLA in healthy donors. At the level of the study: There were about 85 million unique TCRs (from HLA-typed donors) in an early data release. Study observations and caveats: TCR beta V- and J-gene trimming, according to a later analysis, was linked to a missense DCLRE1C variant. In an earlier analysis, productive rearrangement rates for most beta V segments clustered near 87% or 30%. Indistinguishable V segments such as TRBV6-2 and TRBV6-3 were excluded.

The PCR employed 60 Vbeta primers together with 13 Jbeta primers. Assay used: immunoSEQ multiplex PCR; TCRdb lists only in-frame clones, some missing. The sample consists of approximately 90,000 clones, under 80% of them appearing once. CDR1 MGHRA and CDR2 YSYEKL come from the germline V gene. V lost 0 bases and J lost 8, with 17 bases in between. The CDR3 is 15 residues long. The sequence was obtained from a boy between 5 and 17 years old in good health and CMV-seronegative. V usage is TRBV4-1 and J usage is TRBJ2-7; tentatively, D is TRBD2 (6 bases). Source material: PBMCs. As DNA, the CDR3 is TGCGCCAGCAGCCAAGATTACGGGGGACCAACGAAGCAGTACTTC. Translating it yields CASSQDYGGPTKQYF.